This T cell receptor (beta chain) came from a study of blood T cell repertoires in COVID-19. Study information: Nucleic acid was either cDNA or gDNA, and it came from T cells, B-cell-depleted T cells, or PBMCs.

Sequencing was performed with immunoSEQ multiplex PCR; in TCRdb, only in-frame clones are kept and a portion is missing. The sample lists 55,000 to 75,000 clones, around 90% occurring once. The germline V gene has CDR1 MNHEY and CDR2 SMNVEV (reference sequence). The CDR3 spans 14 residues. V was clipped by 7 bases and J by 5 bases, with 14 bases between them. The sequenced sample was peripheral blood. This chain joins TRBV27 and TRBJ2-2, with D possibly TRBD2 on 6 matching bases. This clonotype originated in a human donor with active COVID-19. The donor label of this sample is uncertain. CDR3 bases: TGTGCCAGCACCCCGGAGGCGGGGACCGGGGAGCTGTTTTTT. Its translation: CASTPEAGTGELFF.